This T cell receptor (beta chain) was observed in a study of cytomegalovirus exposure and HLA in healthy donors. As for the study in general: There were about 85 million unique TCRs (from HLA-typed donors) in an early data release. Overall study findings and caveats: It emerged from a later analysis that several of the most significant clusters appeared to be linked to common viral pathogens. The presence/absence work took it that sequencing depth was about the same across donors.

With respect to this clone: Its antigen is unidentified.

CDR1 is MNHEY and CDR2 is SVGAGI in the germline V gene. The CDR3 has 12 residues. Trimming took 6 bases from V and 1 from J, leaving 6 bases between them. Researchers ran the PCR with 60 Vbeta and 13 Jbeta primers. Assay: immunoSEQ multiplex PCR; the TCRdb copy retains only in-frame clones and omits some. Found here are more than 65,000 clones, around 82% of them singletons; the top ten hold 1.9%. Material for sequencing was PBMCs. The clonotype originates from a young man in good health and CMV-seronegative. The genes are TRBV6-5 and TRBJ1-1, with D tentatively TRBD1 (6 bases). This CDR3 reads CASRTGNTEAFF. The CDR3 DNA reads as TGTGCCAGCAGGACAGGGAACACTGAAGCTTTCTTT.